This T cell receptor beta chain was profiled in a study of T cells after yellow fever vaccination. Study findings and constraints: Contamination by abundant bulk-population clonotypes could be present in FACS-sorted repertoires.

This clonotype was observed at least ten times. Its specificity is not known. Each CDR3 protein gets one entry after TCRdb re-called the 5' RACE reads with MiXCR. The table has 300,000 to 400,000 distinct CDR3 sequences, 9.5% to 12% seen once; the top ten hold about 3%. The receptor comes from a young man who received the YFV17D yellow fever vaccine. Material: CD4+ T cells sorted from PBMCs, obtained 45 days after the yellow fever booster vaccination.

CDR3 sequence: CASSSRTGGYEQYF. DNA for the CDR3: TGTGCCAGCAGCTCCCGGACAGGGGGCTACGAGCAGTACTTC. This sequence joins TRBV7-6 and TRBJ2-7, with 10 bases that match TRBD1. This CDR3 comprises 14 residues. Germline V gene data show CDR1 as SGHVS and CDR2 as FNYEAQ. V was clipped by 4 bases and J by 3 bases; unmatched bases: 3.